Following are 7 T cell receptor beta chains from one sample sequenced in a study of monozygotic twins with inflammatory bowel disease. TCRdb derives one entry per CDR3 protein from the 5' RACE reads, leaving out DNA. The table gives 300,000 to 350,000 distinct CDR3 sequences; the top ten clones make up around 2% of it. What was sequenced was blood. The receptors derive from a human donor with ulcerative colitis or Crohn's disease, or a healthy co-twin of an affected twin (not recorded which).

The V gene is TRBV5-1, the J gene TRBJ2-7; as DNA is missing, the TRBD1 call by TCRdb cannot be tested. The germline V gene encodes CDR1 SGHRS and CDR2 YFSETQ. CDR3 size: 15 residues. CDR3 in amino acids: CASSTTGDGSYEQYF.

The J gene is TRBJ1-1, the V gene TRBV4-1. CDR1 is MGHRA, CDR2 YSYEKL, per germline. This CDR3 contains 15 residues. The chain's CDR3 is CASSQVYKRDTEAFF.

The chain links TRBV5-1 to TRBJ2-1. This CDR3 is built from 12 residues. The germline CDR1 and CDR2 sequences are SGHRS and YFSETQ. The CDR3 is CASSLVYNEQFF.

The chain has TRBV5-1 and TRBJ2-7; the TCRdb call, TRBD1, lacks DNA for checking. The CDR3 length is 15 residues. Germline V gene data show CDR1 as SGHRS and CDR2 as YFSETQ. The CDR3 here is CASSFTGDNSYEQYF.

The chain employs TRBV13 and TRBJ1-2; TCRdb names TRBD1, which stays unverified in the absence of DNA. Germline-derived CDR1 and CDR2 are PRHDT and FYEKMQ (reference sequence). CDR3 length: 15 amino acids. The CDR3: CASSRRDTLRYGYTF.

The V gene is TRBV6-2 or TRBV6-3, the J gene TRBJ1-5; TCRdb proposes TRBD1, but this gene call is untestable without DNA. The CDR3 loop spans 17 amino acids. Germline V CDR1 and CDR2: MNHEY, SVGEGT. The CDR3 is CASSSDRQGAGNQPQHF.

This chain links TRBV19 with TRBJ2-2; without DNA, the TCRdb call of TRBD1 cannot be checked. The CDR3 loop spans 15 amino acids. The germline V gene encodes CDR1 LNHDA and CDR2 SQIVND (reference sequence). CDR3 in amino acids: CASSMRGFGPGELFF. The full variable domain, completed using reference TRBV19 and TRBJ2-2, is DGGITQSPKYLFRKEGQNVTLSCEQNLNHDAMYWYRQDPGQGLRLIYYSQIVNDFQKGDIAEGYSVSREKKESFPLTVTSAQKNPTAFYLCASSMRGFGPGELFFGEGSRLTVL.